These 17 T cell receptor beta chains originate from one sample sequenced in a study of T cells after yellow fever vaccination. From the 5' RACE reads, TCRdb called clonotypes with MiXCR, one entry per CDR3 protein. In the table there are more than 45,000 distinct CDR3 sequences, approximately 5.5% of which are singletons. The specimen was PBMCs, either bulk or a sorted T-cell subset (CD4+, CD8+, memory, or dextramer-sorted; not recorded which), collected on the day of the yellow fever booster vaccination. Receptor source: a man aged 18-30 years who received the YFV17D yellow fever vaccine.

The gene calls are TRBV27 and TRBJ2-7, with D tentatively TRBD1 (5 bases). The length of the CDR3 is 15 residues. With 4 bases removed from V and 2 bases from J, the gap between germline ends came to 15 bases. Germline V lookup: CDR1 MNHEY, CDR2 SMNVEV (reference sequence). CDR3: CASSSGSGKAYEQYF. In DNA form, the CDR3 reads TGTGCCAGCAGTTCCGGATCAGGGAAGGCCTACGAGCAGTACTTC.

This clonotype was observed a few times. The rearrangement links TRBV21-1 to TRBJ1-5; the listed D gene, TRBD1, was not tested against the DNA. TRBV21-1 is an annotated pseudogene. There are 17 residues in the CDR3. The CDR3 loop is CASSKGGPDRGNQPQHF. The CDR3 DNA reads TGTGCCAGCAGCAAAGGGGGGCCCGACAGGGGAAATCAGCCCCAGCATTTT.

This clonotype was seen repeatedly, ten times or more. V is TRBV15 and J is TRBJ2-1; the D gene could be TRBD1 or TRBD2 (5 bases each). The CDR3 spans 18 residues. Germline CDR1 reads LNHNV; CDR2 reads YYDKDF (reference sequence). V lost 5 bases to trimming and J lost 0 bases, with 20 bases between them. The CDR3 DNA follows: TGTGCCACCAGCGGCAATGAATGGGGACCTTACTCCTACAATGAGCAGTTCTTC. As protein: CATSGNEWGPYSYNEQFF.

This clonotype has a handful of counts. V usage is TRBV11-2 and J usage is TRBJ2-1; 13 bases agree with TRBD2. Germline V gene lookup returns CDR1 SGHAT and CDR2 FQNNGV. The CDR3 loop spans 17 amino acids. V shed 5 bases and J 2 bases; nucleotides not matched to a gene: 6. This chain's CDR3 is CASSPGTSGVPYNEQFF. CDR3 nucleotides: TGTGCCAGCAGCCCGGGGACTAGCGGGGTCCCCTACAATGAGCAGTTCTTC.

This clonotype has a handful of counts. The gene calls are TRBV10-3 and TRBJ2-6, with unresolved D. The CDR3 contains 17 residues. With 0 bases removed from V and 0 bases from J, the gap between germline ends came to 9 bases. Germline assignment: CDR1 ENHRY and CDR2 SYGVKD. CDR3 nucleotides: TGTGCCATCAGTGAGTCTTACGGAGCCTCTGGGGCCAACGTCCTGACTTTC. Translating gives CAISESYGASGANVLTF.

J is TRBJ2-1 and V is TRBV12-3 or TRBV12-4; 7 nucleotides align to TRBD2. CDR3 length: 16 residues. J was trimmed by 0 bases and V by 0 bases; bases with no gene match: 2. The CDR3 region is CASSLAPGGSYNEQFF. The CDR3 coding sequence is TGTGCCAGCAGTTTAGCGCCGGGGGGCTCCTACAATGAGCAGTTCTTC.

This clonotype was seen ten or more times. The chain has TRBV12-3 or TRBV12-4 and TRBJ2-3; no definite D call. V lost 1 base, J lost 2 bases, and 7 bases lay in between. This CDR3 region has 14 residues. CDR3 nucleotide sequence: TGTGCCAGCAGTTTAGAACTGCACACAGATACGCAGTATTTT. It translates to CASSLELHTDTQYF.

CDR3 nucleotides: TGTGCCAGCAGCCAAGAAGGGATGGGATGGGGTGCTGAGCAGTTCTTC. Its translation is CASSQEGMGWGAEQFF. V gene TRBV3-1 combines with J gene TRBJ2-1, with D hard to call. Germline-derived CDR1 and CDR2 are LGHDT and YNNKEL (reference sequence). The V end lost 0 bases, the J end lost 9 bases, and 18 bases lay between the germline ends. This CDR3 comprises 16 residues.

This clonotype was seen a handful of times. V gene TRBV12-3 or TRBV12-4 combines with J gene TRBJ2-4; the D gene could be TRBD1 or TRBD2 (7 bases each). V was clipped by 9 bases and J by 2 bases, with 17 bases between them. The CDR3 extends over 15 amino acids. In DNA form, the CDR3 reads TGTGCCAGTTGGGGAGGGGGCTCTACCAAAAACATTCAGTACTTC. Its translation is CASWGGGSTKNIQYF.

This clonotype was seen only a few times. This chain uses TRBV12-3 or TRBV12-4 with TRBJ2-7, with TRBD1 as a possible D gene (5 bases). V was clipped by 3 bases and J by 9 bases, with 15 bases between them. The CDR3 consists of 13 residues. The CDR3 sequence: CASSLIGVDSQYF. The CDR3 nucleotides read TGTGCCAGCAGTTTGATAGGGGTCGACTCGCAGTACTTC.

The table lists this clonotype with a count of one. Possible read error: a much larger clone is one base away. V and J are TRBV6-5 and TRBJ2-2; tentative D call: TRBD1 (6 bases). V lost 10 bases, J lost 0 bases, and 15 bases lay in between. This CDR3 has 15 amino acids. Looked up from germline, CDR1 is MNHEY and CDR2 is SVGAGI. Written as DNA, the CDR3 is TGTGCCACCTCGGGACACCTCTCGAACACCGGGGAGCTGTTTTTT. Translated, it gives CATSGHLSNTGELFF.

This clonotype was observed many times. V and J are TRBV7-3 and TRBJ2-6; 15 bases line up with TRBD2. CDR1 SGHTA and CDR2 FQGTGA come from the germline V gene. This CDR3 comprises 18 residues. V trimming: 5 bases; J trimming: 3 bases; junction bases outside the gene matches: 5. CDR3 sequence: CASSPGLAGGLGANVLTF. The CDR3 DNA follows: TGTGCCAGCAGCCCCGGACTAGCGGGGGGGCTTGGGGCCAACGTCCTGACTTTC.

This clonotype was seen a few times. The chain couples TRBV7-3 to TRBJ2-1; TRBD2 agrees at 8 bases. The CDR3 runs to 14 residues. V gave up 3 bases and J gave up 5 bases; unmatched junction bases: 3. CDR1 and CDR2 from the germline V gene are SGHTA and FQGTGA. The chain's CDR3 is CASSFGGAHNEQFF. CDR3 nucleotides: TGTGCCAGCAGCTTCGGGGGGGCTCACAATGAGCAGTTCTTC.

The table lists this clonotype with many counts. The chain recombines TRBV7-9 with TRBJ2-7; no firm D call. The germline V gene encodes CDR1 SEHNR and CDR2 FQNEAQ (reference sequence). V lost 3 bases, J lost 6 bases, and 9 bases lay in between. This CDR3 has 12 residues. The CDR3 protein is CASSFLLGEQYV. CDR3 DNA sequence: TGTGCCAGCAGCTTCTTGTTGGGCGAGCAGTACGTC.

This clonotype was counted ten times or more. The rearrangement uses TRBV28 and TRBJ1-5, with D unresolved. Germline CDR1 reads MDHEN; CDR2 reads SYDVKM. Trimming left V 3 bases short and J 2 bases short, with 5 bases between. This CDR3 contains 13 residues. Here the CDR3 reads CASSFEGNQPQHF. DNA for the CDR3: TGTGCCAGCAGTTTTGAAGGCAATCAGCCCCAGCATTTT. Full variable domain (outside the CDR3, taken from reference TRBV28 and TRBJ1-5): DVKVTQSSRYLVKRTGEKVFLECVQDMDHENMFWYRQDPGLGLRLIYFSYDVKMKEKGDIPEGYSVSREKKERFSLILESASTNQTSMYLCASSFEGNQPQHFGDGTRLSIL.

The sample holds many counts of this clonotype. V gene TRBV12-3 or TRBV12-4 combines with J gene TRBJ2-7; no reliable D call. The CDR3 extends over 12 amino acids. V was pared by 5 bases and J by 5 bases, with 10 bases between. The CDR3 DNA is TGTGCCAGCAGTCTCATTAGGGACGAGCAGTACTTC. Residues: CASSLIRDEQYF.

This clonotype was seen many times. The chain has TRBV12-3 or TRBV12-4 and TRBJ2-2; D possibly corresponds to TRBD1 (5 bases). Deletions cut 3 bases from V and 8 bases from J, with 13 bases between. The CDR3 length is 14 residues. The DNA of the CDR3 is TGTGCCAGCAGTTTGACAGACTCTCCAGGGGAGCTGTTTTTT. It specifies CASSLTDSPGELFF.